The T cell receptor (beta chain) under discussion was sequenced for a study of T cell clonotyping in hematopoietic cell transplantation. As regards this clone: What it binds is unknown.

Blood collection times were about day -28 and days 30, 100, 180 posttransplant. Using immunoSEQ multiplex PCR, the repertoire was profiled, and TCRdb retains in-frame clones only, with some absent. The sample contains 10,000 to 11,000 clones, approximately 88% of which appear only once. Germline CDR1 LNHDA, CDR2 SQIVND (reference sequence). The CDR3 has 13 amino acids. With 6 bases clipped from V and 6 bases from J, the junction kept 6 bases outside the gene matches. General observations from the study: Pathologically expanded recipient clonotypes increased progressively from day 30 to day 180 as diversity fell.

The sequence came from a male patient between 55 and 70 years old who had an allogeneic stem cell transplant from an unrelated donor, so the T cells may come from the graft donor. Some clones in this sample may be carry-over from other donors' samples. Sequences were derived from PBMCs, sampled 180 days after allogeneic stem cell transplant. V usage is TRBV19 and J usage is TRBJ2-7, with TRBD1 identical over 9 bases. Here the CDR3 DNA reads TGTGCCAGTAGCCGGGACAGGGTTGGCGAGCAGTACTTC. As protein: CASSRDRVGEQYF.